These 5 T cell receptor beta chains came from one sample sequenced in a study of cytomegalovirus exposure and HLA in healthy donors. 13 Jbeta primers and 60 Vbeta primers were used for the PCR. Assay used: immunoSEQ multiplex PCR; TCRdb lists only in-frame clones, some missing. The repertoire holds over 100,000 clones, with approximately 80% as singletons. The sequencing input was PBMCs. The receptors here all came from a female donor in good health and CMV-seronegative.

In this sample, this clone turned up a few times. Different DNA sequences within this sample yield the same CDR3. This chain uses TRBV5-6 with TRBJ1-1; tentatively, D is TRBD1 (6 bases). The CDR3 consists of 14 residues. Germline V gene sequence: CDR1 SGHDT, CDR2 YYEEEE. Deletions cut 4 bases from V and 5 bases from J, with 15 bases between. CDR3 sequence reads: CASSPARGWTEAFF. The CDR3 DNA reads as TGTGCCAGCAGCCCGGCTAGGGGGTGGACTGAAGCTTTCTTT.

This clone was detected only a few times. This chain connects TRBV5-1 to TRBJ2-7, with D possibly being TRBD1 (6 bases). The V gene lost 0 bases and the J gene lost 7 bases, with 17 bases spanning the gap. Germline lookup yields CDR1 SGHRS and CDR2 YFSETQ. The CDR3 length is 15 residues. The CDR3 DNA sequence: TGCGCCAGCAGCTTGGAGGGCAGGGGCACTTGGGAGCAGTACTTC. Encoded protein: CASSLEGRGTWEQYF.

The chain uses TRBV6-5 and TRBJ2-5; 10 bases line up with TRBD2. The J call could be wrong; TRBJ2-7 is a better fit for the DNA end. Germline CDR1 and CDR2: MNHEY and SVGAGI. The length of the CDR3 is 14 residues. The CDR3 here is CASSPGTSAYEQYF. CDR3 DNA: TGTGCCAGCAGCCCTGGGACTAGCGCGTACGAGCAGTACTTC.

J is TRBJ2-7 and V is TRBV2, with 13 bases fitting TRBD2. V gave up 6 bases and J gave up 3 bases; unmatched junction bases: 5. Germline CDR1 is SNHLY and CDR2 is FYNNEI. The CDR3 has 15 residues. The CDR3 nucleotides are TGTGCCAGCAGCCCACTAGCGGGGGGGATCTACGAGCAGTACTTC. The encoded protein is CASSPLAGGIYEQYF. Combining the CDR3 with reference TRBV2 and TRBJ2-7 gives the whole variable domain EPEVTQTPSHQVTQMGQEVILRCVPISNHLYFYWYRQILGQKVEFLVSFYNNEISEKSEIFDDQFSVERPDGSNFTLKIRSTKLEDSAMYFCASSPLAGGIYEQYFGPGTRLTVT.

J is TRBJ1-2 and V is TRBV7-8; 9 positions match TRBD1. V gave up 1 base and J gave up 2 bases; unmatched junction bases: 2. Germline CDR1 SGHVS, CDR2 FQNEAQ. The CDR3 totals 15 residues. As DNA, the CDR3 is TGTGCCAGCAGCTTAGGCGGGACAGGGAACTATGGCTACACCTTC. As protein: CASSLGGTGNYGYTF.